The 25 T cell receptor beta chains below were found in one sample sequenced in a study of blood T cell repertoires in COVID-19 (dated by TCRdb to 2020 to 2022). The library was built by means of the immunoSEQ multiplex PCR assay. TCRdb's version of the immuneACCESS table is confined to in-frame rearrangements and falls short of the full clone set. An unresolved V gene accounts for under half of the shortfall where checked; the remainder is of unknown origin. A total of 79,000 or so clones appear in this sample, approximately 86% of them only once. Roughly a sixth of the sample is in the top ten clones. Sequenced material: peripheral blood. Receptors originate from a human donor in a cohort sampled during active COVID-19.

The CDR3: CASNIKREGRGYF. The CDR3, as DNA: TGTGCCAGCAATATCAAGCGGGAGGGCCGTGGGTACTTC. The chain uses TRBV2 and TRBJ2-4; 10 nucleotides align to TRBD2. This CDR3 spans 13 amino acids. From germline, CDR1 is SNHLY and CDR2 FYNNEI. V lost 7 bases to trimming and J lost 15 bases; unmatched junction nucleotides: 12.

The rearrangement uses TRBV12-3 or TRBV12-4 and TRBJ1-2, with 7 bases identical to TRBD1. V was pared by 5 bases and J by 4 bases, with 4 bases of the junction left unmatched. The length of the CDR3 is 13 residues. The CDR3 is CASSTNRGYGYTF. CDR3 in DNA: TGTGCCAGCAGTACGAACAGGGGCTATGGCTACACCTTC.

The genes are TRBV28 and TRBJ1-2; D is perhaps TRBD1 (5 bases). The CDR3 has 14 residues. CDR1 is MDHEN and CDR2 is SYDVKM in the germline V gene. Deletions cut 10 bases from V and 6 bases from J, with 21 bases between. The CDR3 spells CATRGANGEDGYTF. The CDR3 nucleotides are TGTGCCACAAGAGGGGCCAACGGGGAGGATGGCTACACCTTC.

This clone showed up just a few times. The gene calls are TRBV19 and TRBJ1-5; TRBD1 aligns across 9 bases. The CDR3 has 16 residues. CDR1 and CDR2 (germline): LNHDA, SQIVND (reference sequence). V trimming: 1 base; J trimming: 6 bases; junction bases outside the gene matches: 7. The CDR3 sequence: CASSIGGGQGSQPQHF. DNA for the CDR3: TGTGCCAGTAGTATAGGTGGAGGACAGGGGTCTCAGCCCCAGCATTTT.

The rearrangement joins TRBV7-4 to TRBJ1-3, with TRBD1 as a possible D gene (5 bases). CDR1 SGHVT and CDR2 SQSDAQ come from the germline V gene. V lost 0 bases and J 0 bases, leaving 9 bases between the germline ends. The CDR3 is 16 amino acids. CDR3 DNA: TGTGCCAGCAGCTTAGCCCGACAGTTCTCTGGAAACACCATATATTTT. This translates into CASSLARQFSGNTIYF.

V and J are TRBV7-2 and TRBJ1-6, with D possibly being TRBD1 (6 bases). The CDR3 length is 17 residues. The V end lost 0 bases, the J end lost 9 bases, and 18 bases lay between the germline ends. Germline values: CDR1 SGHTA, CDR2 FQGNSA. The CDR3 DNA reads TGTGCCAGCAGCTTAGCCCCGGGACACCGAGGAAGTTCACCCCTCCACTTT. Amino acids: CASSLAPGHRGSSPLHF.

This rearrangement joins TRBV2 to TRBJ1-4; D perhaps matches TRBD1 (6 bases). Trimming took 3 bases from V and 4 from J, leaving 12 bases between them. This CDR3 is 15 amino acids long. From germline, CDR1 is SNHLY and CDR2 FYNNEI. The CDR3 loop reads CASSDAGAGNEKLFF. CDR3 in DNA: TGTGCCAGCAGTGATGCGGGGGCCGGTAATGAAAAACTGTTTTTT.

This clone was observed a few times. CDR3 sequence reads: CSVDGPTGTYEQYF. In DNA, the CDR3 is TGCAGCGTTGATGGCCCTACGGGGACTTACGAGCAGTACTTC. The chain links TRBV29-1 to TRBJ2-7; weak D call: TRBD2 (6 bases). V lost 3 bases to trimming and J lost 4 bases, with 16 bases between them. The CDR3 length is 14 residues. Germline CDR1 reads SQVTM; CDR2 reads ANQGSEA.

The chain uses TRBV30 and TRBJ1-6; the D is unclear. Looked up from germline, CDR1 is GTSNPN and CDR2 is SVGIG (reference sequence). This CDR3 region has 17 residues. The ends were cut back, 0 bases at V and 0 bases at J, with 12 bases in the middle. The CDR3 nucleotides read TGTGCCTGGAGTGTACTATCGGGGAGCTCCTATAATTCACCCCTCCACTTT. This encodes CAWSVLSGSSYNSPLHF.

The CDR3 sequence: CASGTGDSPLHF. The CDR3 bases are TGTGCCAGTGGGACAGGGGACTCACCCCTCCACTTT. J is TRBJ1-6 and V is TRBV19; 10 bases align to TRBD1. V was pared by 8 bases and J by 10 bases, with 2 bases of the junction left unmatched. CDR1 is LNHDA and CDR2 is SQIVND in the germline V gene (reference sequence). The CDR3 is 12 residues long.

Only one count was recorded for this clone. In DNA form, the CDR3 reads TGTGCCAGCAGCTTCGAGGGCGGGAGGGCCAGGGTTACGCAGTATTTT. Amino acid sequence: CASSFEGGRARVTQYF. The V call is TRBV7-9, the J call TRBJ2-3, with TRBD2 matching 9 bases. CDR3 length: 16 residues. After removal of 3 bases from V and 8 bases from J, the junction contained 12 bases not matched to a gene. Germline-derived CDR1 and CDR2 are SEHNR and FQNEAQ (reference sequence).

This rearrangement joins TRBV11-2 to TRBJ2-2, with TRBD2 matching 11 bases. There are 16 residues in the CDR3. J gave up 6 bases and V 3 bases, and 6 bases lay outside the gene matches. CDR1 SGHAT and CDR2 FQNNGV come from the germline V gene. CDR3 nucleotides: TGTGCCAGCAGCTTTAGCGGGGGGGCCTACGCCGGGGAGCTGTTTTTT. Its protein is CASSFSGGAYAGELFF.

V gene TRBV19 combines with J gene TRBJ1-2, with TRBD1 identical over 7 bases. CDR3 size: 13 residues. Trimming removed 7 bases from V and 2 bases from J; junction bases left unmatched: 4. Germline lookup yields CDR1 LNHDA and CDR2 SQIVND (reference sequence). CDR3 residues: CASKGTANYGYTF. The CDR3 DNA is TGTGCCAGTAAAGGGACAGCCAACTATGGCTACACCTTC.

In DNA, the CDR3 is TGTGCCAGCAGCCGGCCCCTAGGAGGGGGAAACACCATATATTTT. Translated, it gives CASSRPLGGGNTIYF. The chain links TRBV3-1 (or the pseudogene TRBV3-2) to TRBJ1-3; no clear D gene. Trimming took off 4 bases at V and 4 bases at J, with 14 bases between the two ends. Germline assignment: CDR1 LGHDT and CDR2 YNNKEL (reference sequence). CDR3 length: 15 amino acids.

The chain recombines TRBV28 with TRBJ2-7; 13 bases line up with TRBD2. Germline trimming cut 6 bases from V and 4 bases from J; bases unmatched to any gene: 9. The CDR3 sequence is 16 residues long. The germline V gene has CDR1 MDHEN and CDR2 SYDVKM. CDR3 nucleotides: TGTGCCAGCAGCGAGCGGACTAGCGGGAGATTTTACGAGCAGTACTTC. Encoded protein: CASSERTSGRFYEQYF.

The chain carries TRBV7-3 and TRBJ2-7, with D possibly matching TRBD1 (6 bases). V was shortened by 5 bases and J by 6 bases, with 20 bases between the two germline ends. The CDR3 spans 15 residues. Germline CDR1 reads SGHTA; CDR2 reads FQGTGA. CDR3 loop: CASSPGAGSSVEQYF. The CDR3 region has the DNA TGTGCCAGCAGCCCAGGGGCAGGCTCCTCGGTCGAGCAGTACTTC. Supplemented by reference TRBV7-3 and TRBJ2-7, the full variable domain reads GAGVSQTPSNKVTEKGKYVELRCDPISGHTALYWYRQSLGQGPEFLIYFQGTGAADDSGLPNDRFFAVRPEGSVSTLKIQRTERGDSAVYLCASSPGAGSSVEQYFGPGTRLTVT.

This chain uses TRBV20-1 with TRBJ2-1, with TRBD2 identical over 10 bases. Germline-derived CDR1 and CDR2 are DFQATT and SNEGSKA (reference sequence). V was pared by 6 bases and J by 4 bases, with 12 bases of the junction left unmatched. The CDR3 contains 16 residues. DNA of the CDR3: TGCAGTGCCAGTGCCGATAGCGGGGGGACGTACAATGAGCAGTTCTTC. It codes for CSASADSGGTYNEQFF.

The CDR3 loop reads CATSDPRGPTTEAFF. In nucleotides, the CDR3 is TGTGCCACCAGTGATCCCAGGGGACCAACAACTGAAGCTTTCTTT. The chain has TRBV24-1 and TRBJ1-1; D is perhaps TRBD1 (6 bases). Germline V CDR1 and CDR2: KGHDR, SFDVKD. Trimming pared 3 bases from V and 5 bases from J, leaving 15 bases between. The CDR3 runs to 15 residues.

The V call is TRBV7-2, the J call TRBJ1-5; D gene ambiguous. Germline V lookup: CDR1 SGHTA, CDR2 FQGNSA. CDR3 length equals 14 residues. Deletions cut 5 bases from V and 7 bases from J, with 15 bases between. The CDR3 nucleotides read TGTGCCAGCAGCGGGCGAGGAGGGTTCCAGCCCCAGCATTTT. It yields the protein CASSGRGGFQPQHF.

This sequence joins TRBV19 and TRBJ1-5, with 8 bases that match TRBD1. Unmatched junction bases numbered 5, after V lost 3 bases and J lost 1 base. The germline CDR1 and CDR2 sequences are LNHDA and SQIVND (reference sequence). The CDR3 contains 16 residues. Written as DNA, the CDR3 is TGTGCCAGTAGTATTCTCAGGGGGCGAAGCAATCAGCCCCAGCATTTT. It is translated as CASSILRGRSNQPQHF.

This chain uses TRBV7-3 with TRBJ2-2, with 10 bases identical to TRBD1. Germline CDR1 SGHTA, CDR2 FQGTGA. The CDR3 extends over 18 amino acids. Germline trimming cut 4 bases from V and 6 bases from J; bases unmatched to any gene: 14. The CDR3 nucleotides are TGTGCCAGCAGCTCCCTATCCCGGGACAGGGGAAGGGCCGGGGAGCTGTTTTTT. It specifies CASSSLSRDRGRAGELFF.

The chain couples TRBV9 to TRBJ1-4; possibly TRBD1 for D (5 bases). V lost 4 bases and J lost 2, with 15 bases in between. The CDR3 has 16 amino acids. Germline assignment: CDR1 SGDLS and CDR2 YYNGEE. CDR3 amino acids: CASSLDMGGTNEKLFF. CDR3 nucleotide sequence: TGTGCCAGCAGCTTGGACATGGGAGGGACTAATGAAAAACTGTTTTTT.

V is TRBV11-2 and J is TRBJ2-5, with D perhaps TRBD2 (5 bases). V was pared by 1 base and J by 5 bases, with 11 bases between. The length of the CDR3 is 14 residues. Looked up from germline, CDR1 is SGHAT and CDR2 is FQNNGV. The DNA for the CDR3 is TGTGCCAGCAGCTTAGGCGGCGGGCGGGAGACCCAGTACTTC. Translation gives CASSLGGGRETQYF.

The chain couples TRBV11-2 to TRBJ2-5; 9 bases line up with TRBD1. CDR1 SGHAT and CDR2 FQNNGV come from the germline V gene. The J segment lost 3 bases and the V segment lost 3 bases, leaving 11 bases of the junction unmatched. This CDR3 is 17 amino acids long. CDR3 sequence: CASSFSRVRDREETQYF. The CDR3 region has the DNA TGTGCCAGCAGCTTCTCACGAGTTAGGGACAGGGAAGAGACCCAGTACTTC.

The chain recombines TRBV28 with TRBJ2-5, with 9 nucleotides matching TRBD1. This CDR3 is 13 amino acids long. The trim removed 5 bases at V and 4 bases at J, leaving 2 bases unmatched. The germline CDR1 and CDR2 sequences are MDHEN and SYDVKM. The CDR3 DNA reads TGTGCCAGCAGTGGACAGGGGCGAGAGACCCAGTACTTC. It encodes CASSGQGRETQYF.